This T cell receptor beta chain was recorded in a study of Graves' ophthalmopathy and Graves' hyperthyroidism. Study-wide context: Ahead of any treatment, peripheral blood was obtained at the initial diagnosis.

Study findings and constraints: A classifier, a 13-signature model, separated ophthalmopathy from stable hyperthyroidism with approximately 88% sensitivity and approximately 81% specificity.

RNA transcripts were the template, and TCR beta CDR3 regions were amplified from them. Following a first-round RT-PCR that used HTBI primers, a second-round multiplex PCR was carried out. Each CDR3 protein is one row after TCRdb ran MiXCR on the multiplex PCR reads. The repertoire has a few hundred thousand distinct CDR3 sequences, approximately 18% of them found once; the top ten carry 2.4%. Researchers turned away patients with other autoimmune diseases, uncontrolled infections, pregnancy or lactation. As the starting material, approximately 10 ml of fresh peripheral blood yielded the PBMCs. This clonotype was recorded at least ten times. Its antigen is unidentified. The length of the CDR3 is 11 residues. Germline-derived CDR1 and CDR2 are DFQATT and SNEGSKA (reference sequence).

This clonotype was sampled from an adult woman with stable Graves' hyperthyroidism. Source material: peripheral blood. The J gene is TRBJ2-7, the V gene TRBV20-1; D gene unclear. Gene TRBJ2-5 matches the end of the DNA better, so the J call may be wrong. CDR3 residues: CSARDATTQYF. The CDR3, as DNA: TGCAGTGCTAGAGACGCGACGACCCAGTACTTC.